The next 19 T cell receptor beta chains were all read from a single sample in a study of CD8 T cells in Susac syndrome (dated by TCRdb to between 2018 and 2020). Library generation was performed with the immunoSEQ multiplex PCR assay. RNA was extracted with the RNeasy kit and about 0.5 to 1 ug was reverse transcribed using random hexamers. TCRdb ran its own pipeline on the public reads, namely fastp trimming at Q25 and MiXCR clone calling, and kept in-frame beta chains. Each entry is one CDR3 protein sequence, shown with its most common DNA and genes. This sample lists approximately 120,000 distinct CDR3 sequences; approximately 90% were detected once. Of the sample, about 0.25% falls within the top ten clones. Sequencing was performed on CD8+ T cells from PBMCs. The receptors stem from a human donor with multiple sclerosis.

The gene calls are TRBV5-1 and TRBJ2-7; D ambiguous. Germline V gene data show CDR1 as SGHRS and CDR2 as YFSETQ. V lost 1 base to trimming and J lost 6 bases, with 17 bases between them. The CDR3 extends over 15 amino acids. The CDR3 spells CASSLNSGWVSEQYF. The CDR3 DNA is TGCGCCAGCAGCTTGAACTCAGGTTGGGTCAGCGAGCAGTACTTC.

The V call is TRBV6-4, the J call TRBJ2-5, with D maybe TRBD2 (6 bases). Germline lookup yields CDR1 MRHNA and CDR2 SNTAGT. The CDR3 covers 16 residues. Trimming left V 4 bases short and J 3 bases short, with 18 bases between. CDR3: CASSVRAGGDEETQYF. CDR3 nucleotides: TGTGCCAGCAGTGTACGGGCAGGCGGGGACGAAGAGACCCAGTACTTC.

CDR3 amino acids: CASSRSGTGKPEAFF. CDR3 nucleotides: TGTGCCAGCAGCCGCTCCGGGACAGGGAAACCTGAAGCTTTCTTT. The chain carries TRBV7-9 and TRBJ1-1, with TRBD1 identical over 9 bases. The V and J ends lost 5 bases and 6 bases, in that order; junction bases with no gene match: 10. The germline CDR1 and CDR2 sequences are SEHNR and FQNEAQ (reference sequence). There are 15 residues in the CDR3.

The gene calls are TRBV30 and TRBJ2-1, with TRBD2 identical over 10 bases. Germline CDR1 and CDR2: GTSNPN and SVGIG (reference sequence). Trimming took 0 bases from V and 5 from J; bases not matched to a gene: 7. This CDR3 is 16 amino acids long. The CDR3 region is CAWSVLSSGSDNEQFF. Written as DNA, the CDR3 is TGTGCCTGGAGTGTACTTTCTAGCGGGAGCGACAATGAGCAGTTCTTC.

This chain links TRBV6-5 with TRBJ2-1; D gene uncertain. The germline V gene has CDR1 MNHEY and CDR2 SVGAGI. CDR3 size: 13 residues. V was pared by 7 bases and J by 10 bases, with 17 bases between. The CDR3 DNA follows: TGTGCCAGCATCCCCCCGGTAGGCGGAGAGCAGTTCTTC. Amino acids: CASIPPVGGEQFF.

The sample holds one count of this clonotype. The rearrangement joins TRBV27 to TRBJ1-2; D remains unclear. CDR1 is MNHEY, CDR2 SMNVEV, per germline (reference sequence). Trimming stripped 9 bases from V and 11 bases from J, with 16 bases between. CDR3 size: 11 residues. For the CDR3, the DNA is TGTGCCAGACTCTTCCGGACGGGGTACACCTTC. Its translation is CARLFRTGYTF.

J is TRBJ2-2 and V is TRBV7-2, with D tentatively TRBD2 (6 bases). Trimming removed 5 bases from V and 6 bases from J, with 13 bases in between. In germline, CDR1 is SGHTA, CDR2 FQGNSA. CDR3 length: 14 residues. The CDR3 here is CASSPQGGSGELFF. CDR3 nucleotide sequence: TGTGCCAGCAGCCCTCAGGGAGGTTCCGGGGAGCTGTTTTTT.

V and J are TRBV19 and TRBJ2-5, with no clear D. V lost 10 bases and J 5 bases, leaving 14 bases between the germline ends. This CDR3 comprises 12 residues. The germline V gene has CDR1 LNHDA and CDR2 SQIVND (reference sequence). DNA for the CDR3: TGTGCCACCCAGGAAGACGAGGAGACCCAGTACTTC. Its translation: CATQEDEETQYF.

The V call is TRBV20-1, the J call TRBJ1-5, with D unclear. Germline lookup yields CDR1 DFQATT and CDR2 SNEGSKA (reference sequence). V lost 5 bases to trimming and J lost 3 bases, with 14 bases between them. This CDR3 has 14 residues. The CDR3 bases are TGCAGTGCTGTCACAAAATGGCCCAATCAGCCCCAGCATTTT. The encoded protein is CSAVTKWPNQPQHF.

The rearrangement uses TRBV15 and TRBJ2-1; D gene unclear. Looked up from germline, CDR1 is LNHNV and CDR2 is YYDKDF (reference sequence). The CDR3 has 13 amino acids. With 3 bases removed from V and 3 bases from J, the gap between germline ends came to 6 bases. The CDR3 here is CATSSSGYNEQFF. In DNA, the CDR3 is TGTGCCACCAGCAGTTCGGGCTACAATGAGCAGTTCTTC.

CDR3 sequence reads: CASSPTGGSYEQYF. CDR3 DNA: TGTGCCAGCAGTCCGACAGGGGGCAGTTACGAGCAGTACTTC. The V gene is TRBV28, the J gene TRBJ2-7, with TRBD1 identical over 10 bases. Trimming took 5 bases from V and 4 from J; bases not matched to a gene: 5. The CDR3 is made up of 14 amino acids. Germline assignment: CDR1 MDHEN and CDR2 SYDVKM.

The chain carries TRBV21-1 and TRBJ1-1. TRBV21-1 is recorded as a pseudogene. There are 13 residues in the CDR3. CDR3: CASQAAMNTEAFF. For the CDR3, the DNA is TGTGCCAGCCAAGCAGCCATGAACACTGAAGCTTTCTTT.

The CDR3 bases are TGTGCCATCATGGACGGGACTCTCTACGAGCAGTACTTC. Protein product: CAIMDGTLYEQYF. The V call is TRBV10-3, the J call TRBJ2-7, with TRBD2 as a possible D gene (6 bases). With 7 bases removed from V and 3 bases from J, the gap between germline ends came to 13 bases. Germline assignment: CDR1 ENHRY and CDR2 SYGVKD. The CDR3 loop spans 13 amino acids.

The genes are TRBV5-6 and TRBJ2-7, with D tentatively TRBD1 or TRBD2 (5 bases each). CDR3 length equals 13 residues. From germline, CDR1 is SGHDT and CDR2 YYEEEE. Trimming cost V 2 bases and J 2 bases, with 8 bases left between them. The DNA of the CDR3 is TGTGCCAGCAGCTTTAGGGGACCCTACGAGCAGTACTTC. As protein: CASSFRGPYEQYF.

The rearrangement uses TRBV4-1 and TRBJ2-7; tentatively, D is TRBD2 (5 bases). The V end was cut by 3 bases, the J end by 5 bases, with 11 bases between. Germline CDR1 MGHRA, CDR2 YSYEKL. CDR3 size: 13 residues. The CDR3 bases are TGCGCCAGCAGCCACATTACTAGTGACGAGCAGTACTTC. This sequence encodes CASSHITSDEQYF.

CDR3 nucleotides: TGTGCCAGCAGTTACGGAGTCAGCTATGGCTACACCTTC. This encodes CASSYGVSYGYTF. The V call is TRBV6-2 or TRBV6-3, the J call TRBJ1-2; unclear D gene. Germline V gene data show CDR1 as MNHEY and CDR2 as SVGEGT. This CDR3 is built from 13 residues. Trimming took 2 bases from V and 4 from J, leaving 8 bases between them.

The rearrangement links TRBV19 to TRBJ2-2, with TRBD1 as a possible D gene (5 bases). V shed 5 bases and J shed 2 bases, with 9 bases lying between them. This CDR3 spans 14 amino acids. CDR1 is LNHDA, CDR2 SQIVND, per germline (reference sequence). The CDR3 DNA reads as TGTGCCAGTAGTGGCAGGGAAAACACCGGGGAGCTGTTTTTT. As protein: CASSGRENTGELFF.

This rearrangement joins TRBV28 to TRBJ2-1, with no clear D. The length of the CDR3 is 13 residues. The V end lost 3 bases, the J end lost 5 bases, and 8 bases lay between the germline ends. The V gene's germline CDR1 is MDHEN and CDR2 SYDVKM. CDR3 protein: CASSLGVDNEQFF. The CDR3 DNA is TGTGCCAGCAGTTTGGGCGTCGACAATGAGCAGTTCTTC.

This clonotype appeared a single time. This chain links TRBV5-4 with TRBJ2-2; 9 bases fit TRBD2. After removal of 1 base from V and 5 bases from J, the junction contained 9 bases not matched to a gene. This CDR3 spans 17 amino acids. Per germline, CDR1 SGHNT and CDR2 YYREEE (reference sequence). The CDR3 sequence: CASSLWLLREGTGELFF. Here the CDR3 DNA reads TGTGCCAGCAGCTTGTGGTTACTGCGGGAGGGGACCGGGGAGCTGTTTTTT.